A selection of T cell receptor beta chains follows, all from one sample in a study of T cell responses to AZD1222 COVID-19 vaccine. Method: immunoSEQ multiplex PCR; TCRdb's copy keeps in-frame clones and lacks some. The data hold over 150,000 clones, with roughly nine tenths observed a single time. The sample was peripheral blood, taken on day 0 of MenACWY control vaccination. Receptors originate from an adult in good health. Both conserved end residues are part of each CDR3. The D gene is left open where the match is weak. Clone size is shown for a subset of rows, as once, few, many or a class of expanded clone.

v_call: TRBV7-2; clone_size: -; j_call: TRBJ2-7; d_call: -; cdr3_nt: TGTGCCAGCAGCTTAGGAGTAGCAGGGCTAATCTCCTACGAGCAGTACTTC; cdr3_aa: CASSLGVAGLISYEQYF
v_call: TRBV5-1; clone_size: -; j_call: TRBJ1-5; d_call: TRBD1; cdr3_nt: TGCGCCAGCAGCTTGGAACAGGGGGGTCAGCCCCAGCATTTT; cdr3_aa: CASSLEQGGQPQHF
v_call: TRBV6-6; clone_size: -; j_call: TRBJ1-1; d_call: -; cdr3_nt: TGTGCCAGCAGTTACCTCCGGGATGAAGCTTTCTTT; cdr3_aa: CASSYLRDEAFF
v_call: TRBV4-3; clone_size: once; j_call: TRBJ1-3; d_call: -; cdr3_nt: TGCGCCAGCAGCATCACGAGATCTGGAAACACCATATATTTT; cdr3_aa: CASSITRSGNTIYF
v_call: TRBV3-1/TRBV3-2; clone_size: -; j_call: TRBJ2-5; d_call: -; cdr3_nt: TGTGCCAGCAGCCTACGAACGGGGGTCCAGTACTTC; cdr3_aa: CASSLRTGVQYF
v_call: TRBV7-2; clone_size: -; j_call: TRBJ2-7; d_call: -; cdr3_nt: TGTGCCAGCAGGCCCCGAGGTTCCTACGAGCAGTACTTC; cdr3_aa: CASRPRGSYEQYF
v_call: TRBV7-9; clone_size: -; j_call: TRBJ2-7; d_call: -; cdr3_nt: TGTGCCAGCAGCTCCCCGTTAACTAGAGAGCAGTACTTC; cdr3_aa: CASSSPLTREQYF
v_call: TRBV27; clone_size: -; j_call: TRBJ1-2; d_call: TRBD1; cdr3_nt: TGTGTCAGCAGTTTATCCCAGACAGGGATCTATGGCTACACCTTC; cdr3_aa: CVSSLSQTGIYGYTF
v_call: TRBV9; clone_size: once; j_call: TRBJ2-1; d_call: TRBD2; cdr3_nt: TGTGCCAGCAGCAGCGGACTAGCGAGCTCCTACAATGAGCAGTTCTTC; cdr3_aa: CASSSGLASSYNEQFF
v_call: TRBV27; clone_size: once; j_call: TRBJ1-1; d_call: -; cdr3_nt: TGTGCCAGCAGTTTAAGCGGTGGTAACACTGAAGCTTTCTTT; cdr3_aa: CASSLSGGNTEAFF
v_call: TRBV27; clone_size: few; j_call: TRBJ2-3; d_call: -; cdr3_nt: TGTGCCAGCAGTTTCGTTGAAAGCACAGATACGCAGTATTTT; cdr3_aa: CASSFVESTDTQYF
v_call: TRBV30; clone_size: -; j_call: TRBJ2-2; d_call: -; cdr3_nt: TGTGCCTTCCTAACCCGACAGTCCACCGGGGAGCTGTTTTTT; cdr3_aa: CAFLTRQSTGELFF
v_call: TRBV18; clone_size: once; j_call: TRBJ1-2; d_call: -; cdr3_nt: TGTGCCAGCTCACCACCGTCAGGGCTCTTAAACTATGGCTACACCTTC; cdr3_aa: CASSPPSGLLNYGYTF
v_call: TRBV19; clone_size: -; j_call: TRBJ1-1; d_call: TRBD1; cdr3_nt: TGTGCCAGTATAGGGACAGGGCGAGTGACTGAAGCTTTCTTT; cdr3_aa: CASIGTGRVTEAFF
v_call: TRBV7-2; clone_size: -; j_call: TRBJ2-2; d_call: -; cdr3_nt: TGTGCCAGCAGCTTAGTCGTAACCCGGGGCGGGATGAGGGCCGGGGAGCTGTTTTTT; cdr3_aa: CASSLVVTRGGMRAGELFF
v_call: TRBV6-2/TRBV6-3; clone_size: -; j_call: TRBJ1-4; d_call: -; cdr3_nt: TGTGCCAGCAATTACGGAGGGTCTCAAGAAAAACTGTTTTTT; cdr3_aa: CASNYGGSQEKLFF
v_call: TRBV24-1; clone_size: -; j_call: TRBJ1-2; d_call: TRBD1; cdr3_nt: TGTGCCACCAGTGATCCTGGACAGGGGGCGAAAGGCTACACCTTC; cdr3_aa: CATSDPGQGAKGYTF
v_call: TRBV27; clone_size: -; j_call: TRBJ2-5; d_call: TRBD2; cdr3_nt: TGTGCCAGCAGTTCAGGACTAGCGGGGTGGGAGACCCAGTACTTC; cdr3_aa: CASSSGLAGWETQYF